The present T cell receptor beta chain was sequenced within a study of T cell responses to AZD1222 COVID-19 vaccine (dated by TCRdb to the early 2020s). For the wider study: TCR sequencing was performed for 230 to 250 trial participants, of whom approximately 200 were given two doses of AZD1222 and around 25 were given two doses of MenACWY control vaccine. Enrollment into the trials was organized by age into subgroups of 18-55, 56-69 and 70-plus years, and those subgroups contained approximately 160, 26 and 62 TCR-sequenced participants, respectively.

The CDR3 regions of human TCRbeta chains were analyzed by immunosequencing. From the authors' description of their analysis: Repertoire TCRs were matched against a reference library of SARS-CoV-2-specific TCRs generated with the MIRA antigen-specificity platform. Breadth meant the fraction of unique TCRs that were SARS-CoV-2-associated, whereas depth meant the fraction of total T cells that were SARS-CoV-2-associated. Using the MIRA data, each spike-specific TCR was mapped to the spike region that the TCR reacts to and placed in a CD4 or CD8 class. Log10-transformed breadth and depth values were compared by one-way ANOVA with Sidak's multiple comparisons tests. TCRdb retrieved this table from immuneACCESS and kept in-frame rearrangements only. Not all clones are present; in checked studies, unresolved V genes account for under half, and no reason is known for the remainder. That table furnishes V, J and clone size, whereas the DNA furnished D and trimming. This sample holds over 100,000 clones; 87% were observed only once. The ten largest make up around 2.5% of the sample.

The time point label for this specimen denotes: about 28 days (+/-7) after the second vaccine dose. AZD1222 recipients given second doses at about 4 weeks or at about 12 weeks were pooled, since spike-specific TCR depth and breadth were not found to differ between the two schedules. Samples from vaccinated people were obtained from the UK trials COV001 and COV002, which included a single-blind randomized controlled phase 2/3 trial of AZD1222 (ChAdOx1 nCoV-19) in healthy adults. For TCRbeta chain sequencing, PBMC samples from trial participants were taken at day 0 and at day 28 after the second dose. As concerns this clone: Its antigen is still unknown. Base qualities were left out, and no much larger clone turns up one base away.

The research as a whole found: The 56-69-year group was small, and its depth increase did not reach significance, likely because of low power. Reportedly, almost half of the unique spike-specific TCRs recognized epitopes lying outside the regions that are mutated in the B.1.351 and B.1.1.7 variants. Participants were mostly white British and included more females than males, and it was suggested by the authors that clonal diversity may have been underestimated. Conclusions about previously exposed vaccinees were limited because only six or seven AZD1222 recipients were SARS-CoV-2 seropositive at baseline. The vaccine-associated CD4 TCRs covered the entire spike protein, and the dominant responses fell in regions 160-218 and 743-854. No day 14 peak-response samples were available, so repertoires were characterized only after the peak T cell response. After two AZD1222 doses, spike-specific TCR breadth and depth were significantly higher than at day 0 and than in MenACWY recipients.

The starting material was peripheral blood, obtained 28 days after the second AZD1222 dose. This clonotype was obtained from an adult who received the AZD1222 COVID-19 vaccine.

The DNA is TGTGCCAGTATAAGCGGGCGGACTAGCACAGATACGCAGTATTTT. Its protein reads: CASISGRTSTDTQYF. This chain is built from TRBV19 and TRBJ2-3; a tentative D call is TRBD2 (6 bases match). Reading the germline V gene (reference sequence) gives CDR1 LNHDA and CDR2 SQIVND. Reading from cysteine to phenylalanine, the CDR3 counts 15 amino acids. The read is trimmed to its CDR3 DNA, 45 bases read in frame from base 1. The V and J ends are trimmed by 7 bases and 0 bases, leaving 14 bases between them. This CDR3, with the reference TRBV19 and TRBJ2-3 proteins standing in past its ends, gives the full variable domain DGGITQSPKYLFRKEGQNVTLSCEQNLNHDAMYWYRQDPGQGLRLIYYSQIVNDFQKGDIAEGYSVSREKKESFPLTVTSAQKNPTAFYLCASISGRTSTDTQYFGPGTRLTVL.